This TCR beta chain was documented in a study of shared clonotypes between healthy human individuals. Study-level findings and limits: Naive subsets, compared against memory subsets, generally had larger estimated richness values. Roughly 5% of naive CD4 clonotypes were common to several donors.

V lost 1 base and J lost 10, with 11 bases in between. Germline CDR1 and CDR2: SGHAT and FQNNGV. The CDR3 spans 14 residues. The DNA input per sorted-subset replicate PCR was roughly 210 ng, corresponding to some 30,000 T cell genomes. Study processing details: ImmunoSEQ yielded junction-only sequences lacking quality scores, so filtering differed. Clones were read by immunoSEQ multiplex PCR, and TCRdb kept only the in-frame ones, dropping some. The DNA gave D and trimming, while V, J and clone size come from that table. This table has over a million clones, 60% to 80% appearing once. A remark on this clone: Its antigen is unidentified.

This clonotype originated in a man between 18 and 29 years old in good health. The sample comprised memory CD4+ T cells sorted from blood. Subset defined: CD45RA-negative fraction. V and J are TRBV11-2 and TRBJ1-6; the D gene is possibly TRBD1 (5 bases). The DNA for the CDR3 is TGTGCCAGCAGCTTAGTTCCAGGGATCTCACCCCTCCACTTT. It translates to CASSLVPGISPLHF. Filled out from reference TRBV11-2 and TRBJ1-6, the complete variable domain reads EAGVAQSPRYKIIEKRQSVAFWCNPISGHATLYWYQQILGQGPKLLIQFQNNGVVDDSQLPKDRFSAERLKGVDSTLKIQPAKLEDSAVYLCASSLVPGISPLHFGNGTRLTVT.